The rows below give T cell receptor beta chains drawn from one sample of a study of cytomegalovirus exposure and HLA in healthy donors. Sequenced by immunoSEQ multiplex PCR; TCRdb stores in-frame clones only, minus some. The table records about 150,000 clones, roughly 80% of them present only once. The specimen was PBMCs. Source of these receptors: a young man in good health and CMV-seropositive. CDR3s include the opening cysteine and the closing phenylalanine or tryptophan. D genes are given only for firm matches. Rows give clone size only sometimes, using once, few, many, or a class for an expanded clone.

>-|TRBJ1-1|TRBV28|few
CASRAPIRGYKTEAFF
TGTGCCAGCCGAGCCCCCATTAGAGGGTATAAAACTGAAGCTTTCTTT
>-|TRBJ2-5|TRBV19|-
CASSIDPSGLETQYF
TGTGCCAGTAGTATAGATCCTTCAGGGTTGGAGACCCAGTACTTC
>-|TRBJ1-5|TRBV25-1|-
CASTPRQSNQPQHF
TGTGCCAGCACGCCCCGACAGAGCAATCAGCCCCAGCATTTT
>-|TRBJ2-4|TRBV19|-
CASSPGRGNIQYF
TGTGCCAGTAGTCCAGGGAGGGGGAACATTCAGTACTTC
>-|TRBJ1-4|TRBV7-9|-
CASSLDLMEEKLFF
TGTGCCAGCAGTTTGGACTTGATGGAGGAAAAACTGTTTTTT
>TRBD2|TRBJ2-1|TRBV5-4|-
CASSFPSGLAGDEQFF
TGTGCCAGCAGCTTTCCCTCCGGACTAGCGGGCGATGAGCAGTTCTTC
>-|TRBJ1-4|TRBV2|-
CASSVSLGTNEKLFF
TGTGCCAGCAGTGTCTCCCTTGGCACTAATGAAAAACTGTTTTTT
>-|TRBJ2-3|TRBV7-9|-
CASSLLRTDTQYF
TGTGCCAGCAGCCTTCTTCGCACAGATACGCAGTATTTT
>-|TRBJ1-4|TRBV6-4|-
CASSDSTTIATNEKLFF
TGTGCCAGCAGTGACTCTACCACAATAGCGACTAATGAAAAACTGTTTTTT
>TRBD1|TRBJ2-7|TRBV18|-
CASSPDRGHRVEQYF
TGTGCCAGCTCACCGGACAGGGGGCACCGGGTCGAGCAGTACTTC
>TRBD2|TRBJ2-1|TRBV7-9|-
CASSPSPGGGYNEQFF
TGTGCCAGCAGCCCCTCCCCGGGAGGTGGGTACAATGAGCAGTTCTTC
>-|TRBJ1-1|TRBV7-2|-
CASSLDGHNTEAFF
TGTGCCAGCAGCTTAGACGGACATAACACTGAAGCTTTCTTT
>TRBD1|TRBJ2-7|TRBV7-8|-
CASSSISGTGFYEQYF
TGTGCCAGCAGCTCGATATCCGGGACAGGGTTTTACGAGCAGTACTTC
>-|TRBJ2-7|TRBV19|-
CASSRGGNSEQYF
TGTGCCAGTAGTCGCGGCGGGAACTCCGAGCAGTACTTC
>TRBD2|TRBJ2-7|TRBV2|-
CASNERREDYYEQYF
TGTGCCAGCAACGAACGGCGGGAGGATTACTACGAGCAGTACTTC
>-|TRBJ1-5|TRBV10-2|few
CASSAGGVNQPQHF
TGCGCCAGCAGCGCCGGGGGAGTGAATCAGCCCCAGCATTTT
>-|TRBJ1-3|TRBV6-6|-
CASTPQTAGNTIYF
TGTGCCAGCACTCCCCAGACAGCAGGAAACACCATATATTTT
>-|TRBJ1-1|TRBV20-1|-
CSAAKQASAFF
TGCAGTGCTGCTAAGCAGGCTTCAGCTTTCTTT
>-|TRBJ2-1|TRBV27|once
CASSLEGAGLGSYNEQFF
TGTGCCAGCAGTTTAGAGGGTGCGGGACTGGGGTCCTACAATGAGCAGTTCTTC
>TRBD1|TRBJ1-1|TRBV19|-
CASSIQGANTEAFF
TGTGCCAGTAGTATCCAGGGGGCGAACACTGAAGCTTTCTTT
>-|TRBJ2-2|TRBV19|-
CASRNRVNTGELFF
TGTGCCAGTAGAAACAGGGTAAACACCGGGGAGCTGTTTTTT
>-|TRBJ1-1|TRBV30|-
CAWSRGADTEAFF
TGTGCCTGGAGTAGGGGCGCGGACACTGAAGCTTTCTTT
>TRBD2|TRBJ2-1|TRBV25-1|-
CASRRLAGRNEQFF
TGTGCCAGCCGAAGACTAGCGGGAAGGAATGAGCAGTTCTTC
>-|TRBJ1-2|TRBV30|few
CAWTPSGGYTF
TGTGCCTGGACCCCATCAGGTGGCTACACCTTC
>-|TRBJ2-7|TRBV27|-
CASSLQSPSSSHEQYF
TGTGCCAGCAGTTTACAGTCCCCTAGCTCATCCCACGAGCAGTACTTC
>-|TRBJ1-1|TRBV28|-
CASRTPGQNTEAFF
TGTGCCAGCAGAACCCCGGGACAGAACACTGAAGCTTTCTTT
>TRBD2|TRBJ2-2|TRBV11-2|-
CASSPSGSVGELFF
TGTGCCAGCAGCCCTAGCGGGTCGGTTGGGGAGCTGTTTTTT
>-|TRBJ1-2|TRBV7-9|-
CASSISRDIQPQSYGYTF
TGTGCCAGCAGCATTTCTCGGGACATCCAACCCCAATCGTATGGCTACACCTTC
>TRBD2|TRBJ2-4|TRBV5-1|few
CASSTGGTKNIQYF
TGCGCCAGCAGTACGGGGGGAACCAAAAACATTCAGTACTTC
>-|TRBJ1-5|TRBV27|-
CASSPRTLNQPQHF
TGTGCCAGCAGTCCGCGGACACTAAATCAGCCCCAGCATTTT
>-|TRBJ1-4|TRBV30|-
CACRTHRYEKLFF
TGTGCCTGCAGGACTCATCGATATGAAAAACTGTTTTTT
>-|TRBJ1-5|TRBV19|-
CASSIEQYGQPQHF
TGTGCCAGTAGTATAGAACAGTACGGTCAGCCCCAGCATTTT
>TRBD1|TRBJ1-5|TRBV7-9|-
CSSSLQGEPQHF
TGTTCCAGCAGCTTACAGGGGGAGCCCCAGCATTTT
>-|TRBJ2-1|TRBV9|-
CASSVAWPGGDEQFF
TGTGCCAGCAGCGTAGCTTGGCCAGGCGGGGATGAGCAGTTCTTC
>TRBD2|TRBJ2-7|TRBV7-8|-
CASRQSGLAGSEQYF
TGTGCCAGCAGGCAATCGGGACTAGCGGGATCCGAGCAGTACTTC
>-|TRBJ1-1|TRBV6-1|once
CASSTQRGGTEAFF
TGTGCCAGCAGTACCCAAAGGGGGGGTACTGAAGCTTTCTTT
>-|TRBJ2-1|TRBV7-7|-
CASSFWESNEQFF
TGTGCTAGCAGCTTTTGGGAGAGCAATGAGCAGTTCTTC
>TRBD2|TRBJ2-7|TRBV4-2|once
CASSPRSSGSVVDEQYF
TGTGCCAGCAGCCCCCGGTCTAGCGGGAGTGTAGTCGACGAGCAGTACTTC
>TRBD1|TRBJ1-1|TRBV5-6|-
CASSSGIRTGGRTEAFF
TGTGCCAGCAGCTCCGGAATAAGGACAGGGGGACGGACTGAAGCTTTCTTT